This T cell receptor beta chain was profiled in a study of cytomegalovirus exposure and HLA in healthy donors. Findings and caveats of the study: Testing in vitro showed three CMV-associated chains specific for CMV antigens. Reported findings show TCR beta sequences accurately forecast HLA-A and HLA-B alleles in most subjects.

On this clone: Its antigen is currently unknown.

The CDR3 consists of 16 residues. Unmatched junction bases numbered 10, after V lost 1 base and J lost 7 bases. Germline CDR1 is SEHNR and CDR2 is FQNEAQ (reference sequence). The PCR contained 60 Vbeta and 13 Jbeta primers. Method: immunoSEQ multiplex PCR; TCRdb's copy keeps in-frame clones and lacks some. The repertoire consists of more than 65,000 clones, with about four fifths occurring once and the leading ten covering under 2%. The chain joins TRBV7-9 to TRBJ2-1; 7 bases map to TRBD2. The receptor was derived from a man between 18 and 35 years old in good health and CMV-seronegative. The sequenced material came from PBMCs. The CDR3 protein is CASSLGGSGKGNEQFF. The CDR3 DNA follows: TGTGCCAGCAGCTTAGGCGGGAGCGGGAAGGGTAATGAGCAGTTCTTC.